This T cell receptor (beta chain) was recorded in a study of blood T cell repertoires in COVID-19. During active infection, Seattle patients enrolled and were then monitored through disease. Profiling relied on immunoSEQ multiplex PCR, and the TCRdb table lists in-frame clones only, not all of them. The table lists 95,000 or so clones, roughly 76% of them singletons. The V segment lost 4 bases and the J segment 2 bases; nucleotides outside the gene matches: 3. CDR3 length equals 14 residues. CDR1 SGHNT and CDR2 YYREEE come from the germline V gene (reference sequence). The chain employs TRBV5-4 and TRBJ1-3; 7 bases fit TRBD1. The source material was peripheral blood. This receptor was identified in a man older than 75 with COVID-19, enrolled during active disease. The CDR3 loop is CASSAQGAGNTIYF. Written as DNA, the CDR3 is TGTGCCAGCAGCGCTCAGGGGGCTGGAAACACCATATATTTT.